A single sample is the source of the 29 T cell receptor beta chains below, sequenced in a study of blood T cell repertoires in COVID-19. Sequenced by immunoSEQ multiplex PCR; TCRdb stores in-frame clones only, minus some. The table includes 120,000 to 150,000 clones, about 80% detected once. The sample consisted of peripheral blood. The receptor set was obtained from a human donor in a cohort sampled during active COVID-19.

This sequence joins TRBV7-2 and TRBJ2-1; possibly TRBD2 for D (6 bases). The CDR3 loop spans 15 amino acids. CDR1 and CDR2 from the germline V gene are SGHTA and FQGNSA. Trimming took off 1 base at V and 2 bases at J, with 9 bases between the two ends. Here the CDR3 reads CASSLGLGAYNEQFF. CDR3 coding DNA: TGTGCCAGCAGCTTAGGACTAGGAGCCTACAATGAGCAGTTCTTC.

The chain carries TRBV27 and TRBJ2-7, with D possibly being TRBD2 (6 bases). CDR3 length: 15 residues. Trimming took off 5 bases at V and 3 bases at J, with 17 bases between the two ends. Germline CDR1 and CDR2: MNHEY and SMNVEV (reference sequence). As DNA, the CDR3 is TGTGCCAGCAGTCCCCCTAGCGCGGGGAACTACGAGCAGTACTTC. It is translated as CASSPPSAGNYEQYF.

The chain employs TRBV5-5 and TRBJ1-2; a weak D match, TRBD1 (6 bases). Trimming took off 4 bases at V and 9 bases at J, with 16 bases between the two ends. CDR1 and CDR2 from the germline V gene are SGHKS and YYEKEE (reference sequence). There are 13 residues in the CDR3. The chain's CDR3 is CASSPYRDYSYTF. CDR3 bases: TGTGCCAGCAGCCCCTACAGGGATTATAGCTACACCTTC.

The gene calls are TRBV7-9 and TRBJ2-1, with TRBD1 as a possible D gene (6 bases). The CDR3 runs 15 residues. The V end lost 8 bases, the J end lost 4 bases, and 18 bases lay between the germline ends. Germline V gene data show CDR1 as SEHNR and CDR2 as FQNEAQ (reference sequence). CDR3: CASGPGTPSYNEQFF. The CDR3 bases are TGTGCCAGCGGGCCGGGGACACCCTCTTACAATGAGCAGTTCTTC.

CDR3 in amino acids: CASSDGQVNTGELFF. CDR3 bases: TGTGCCAGCAGTGATGGACAGGTCAACACCGGGGAGCTGTTTTTT. The rearrangement uses TRBV25-1 and TRBJ2-2; 7 nucleotides line up with TRBD1. V shed 3 bases and J 2 bases; nucleotides not matched to a gene: 3. The CDR3 has 15 amino acids. Germline-derived CDR1 and CDR2 are MGHDK and SYGVNS. Combining the CDR3 with reference TRBV25-1 and TRBJ2-2 gives the whole variable domain EADIYQTPRYLVIGTGKKITLECSQTMGHDKMYWYQQDPGMELHLIHYSYGVNSTEKGDLSSESTVSRIRTEHFPLTLESARPSHTSQYLCASSDGQVNTGELFFGEGSRLTVL.

This clone came up once. The V gene is TRBV3-1 (or the pseudogene TRBV3-2), the J gene TRBJ2-1; a weak D match, TRBD2 (6 bases). CDR1 and CDR2 from the germline V gene are LGHDT and YNNKEL (reference sequence). The CDR3 contains 15 residues. Trimming cost V 4 bases and J 2 bases, with 12 bases left between them. The CDR3 here is CASSPDGSPYNEQFF. In DNA form, the CDR3 reads TGTGCCAGCAGCCCAGACGGGAGCCCCTACAATGAGCAGTTCTTC.

The chain uses TRBV9 and TRBJ1-2; 8 bases match TRBD1. CDR3 size: 16 residues. Looked up from germline, CDR1 is SGDLS and CDR2 is YYNGEE. Trimming cost V 4 bases and J 0 bases; bases outside gene matches: 8. The CDR3 DNA reads as TGTGCCAGCAGCAAATTAGGACAGGGAGCTAACTATGGCTACACCTTC. Translation: CASSKLGQGANYGYTF.

This CDR3 reads CASSMGDYSYEQYF. DNA of the CDR3: TGTGCCAGTAGTATGGGAGATTACTCCTACGAGCAGTACTTC. The V and J genes are TRBV19 and TRBJ2-7; possibly TRBD2 for D (5 bases). From germline, CDR1 is LNHDA and CDR2 SQIVND (reference sequence). Trimming removed 3 bases from V and 0 bases from J, with 9 bases in between. This CDR3 region has 14 residues.

The chain uses TRBV5-5 and TRBJ2-4, with 8 bases identical to TRBD2. The CDR3 contains 15 residues. The V gene end was trimmed by 4 bases and the J gene end by 7 bases; junction bases not matched to a gene: 10. Germline V gives CDR1 SGHKS, CDR2 YYEKEE (reference sequence). CDR3 residues: CASSEFPGLGNIQYF. The DNA of the CDR3 is TGTGCCAGCAGCGAATTCCCGGGACTAGGGAACATTCAGTACTTC.

As DNA, the CDR3 is TGTGCCAGTAGGCCTCATGGGGGGGTGGCTTTCTTT. Protein sequence: CASRPHGGVAFF. The V gene is TRBV19, the J gene TRBJ1-1; possible D gene TRBD1, 5 bases. Germline CDR1 and CDR2: LNHDA and SQIVND (reference sequence). Trimming shortened V by 6 bases and J by 11 bases, and 16 bases separated the two germline ends. This CDR3 spans 12 amino acids.

V usage is TRBV5-6 and J usage is TRBJ2-1; possible D gene TRBD2, 5 bases. The CDR3 has 15 residues. Per germline, CDR1 SGHDT and CDR2 YYEEEE. Trimming left V 4 bases short and J 7 bases short, with 18 bases between. The DNA of the CDR3 is TGTGCCAGCAGCCGGAGGTGGGTTATAGGGAATGAGCAGTTCTTC. It translates to CASSRRWVIGNEQFF.

This CDR3 reads CASSIGGNQPQHF. DNA for the CDR3: TGCGCCAGCAGCATCGGAGGGAATCAGCCCCAGCATTTT. The chain recombines TRBV5-1 with TRBJ1-5; D ambiguous. Trimming took off 4 bases at V and 4 bases at J, with 9 bases between the two ends. Germline CDR1 reads SGHRS; CDR2 reads YFSETQ. The CDR3 sequence is 13 residues long.

The chain joins TRBV6-5 to TRBJ1-4; TRBD1 aligns across 11 bases. The CDR3 extends over 15 amino acids. From germline, CDR1 is MNHEY and CDR2 SVGAGI. The J segment lost 6 bases and the V segment lost 6 bases, leaving 6 bases of the junction unmatched. CDR3 coding DNA: TGTGCCAGCAGCCGGACAGGGGGCGAGGATGAAAAACTGTTTTTT. Its protein product is CASSRTGGEDEKLFF.

The chain employs TRBV6-6 and TRBJ2-2, with 12 positions matching TRBD2. The ends lost 5 bases at V and 5 bases at J; junction bases unmatched: 12. This CDR3 region has 18 residues. Per germline, CDR1 MNHNY and CDR2 SVGAGI (reference sequence). The CDR3 protein is CASSPLAGGFRKTGELFF. CDR3 in DNA: TGTGCCAGCAGTCCCCTAGCGGGAGGGTTTCGGAAAACCGGGGAGCTGTTTTTT.

Here the CDR3 DNA reads TGTGCCAGCAGCGTAACAGGGAACACTGAAGCTTTCTTT. Encoded protein: CASSVTGNTEAFF. The V gene is TRBV2, the J gene TRBJ1-1, with D possibly being TRBD1 (5 bases). CDR3 size: 13 residues. CDR1 SNHLY and CDR2 FYNNEI come from the germline V gene. Trimming removed 6 bases from V and 1 base from J, with 9 bases in between.

This chain joins TRBV7-8 and TRBJ1-1; D is uncertain. CDR1 SGHVS and CDR2 FQNEAQ come from the germline V gene. The CDR3 extends over 14 amino acids. The V end lost 0 bases, the J end lost 4 bases, and 9 bases lay between the germline ends. The CDR3 DNA is TGTGCCAGCAGCTTAGCCGACATATCCACTGAAGCTTTCTTT. This gives the protein CASSLADISTEAFF.

The chain links TRBV7-2 to TRBJ2-2; D gene unclear. The germline CDR1 and CDR2 sequences are SGHTA and FQGNSA. CDR3 length: 15 residues. The germline V and J ends were trimmed by 1 base and 4 bases, with 10 bases remaining between them. CDR3 nucleotides: TGTGCCAGCAGCTTAGTGTTTACCGGCACCGGGGAGCTGTTTTTT. This codes for CASSLVFTGTGELFF.

The rearrangement uses TRBV10-3 and TRBJ2-1; a possible D gene is TRBD2 (6 bases). The germline V and J ends were trimmed by 3 bases and 7 bases, with 16 bases remaining between them. Germline V lookup: CDR1 ENHRY, CDR2 SYGVKD. The length of the CDR3 is 15 residues. CDR3 nucleotide sequence: TGTGCCATCAGTGAAAATAGCGGACCACTAAATGAGCAGTTCTTC. Translating it yields CAISENSGPLNEQFF.

The genes are TRBV2 and TRBJ2-7; a possible D gene is TRBD2 (5 bases). Germline assignment: CDR1 SNHLY and CDR2 FYNNEI. This CDR3 contains 15 residues. V lost 7 bases and J lost 5, with 21 bases in between. CDR3 in DNA: TGTGCCAGCACCTCCCGAGAGGGATCAGTCGACGAGCAGTACTTC. This encodes CASTSREGSVDEQYF. Supplemented by reference TRBV2 and TRBJ2-7, the full variable domain reads EPEVTQTPSHQVTQMGQEVILRCVPISNHLYFYWYRQILGQKVEFLVSFYNNEISEKSEIFDDQFSVERPDGSNFTLKIRSTKLEDSAMYFCASTSREGSVDEQYFGPGTRLTVT.

The chain carries TRBV6-5 and TRBJ2-1, with 8 bases matching TRBD2. The CDR3 has 16 amino acids. Trimming at V came to 2 bases and at J to 5 bases, leaving 8 bases not matched to a gene. The V gene's germline CDR1 is MNHEY and CDR2 SVGAGI. As DNA, the CDR3 is TGTGCCAGCAGTTACCTCGGGACTAGAGGGGACAATGAGCAGTTCTTC. Its translation is CASSYLGTRGDNEQFF.

The J gene is TRBJ1-1, the V gene TRBV9, with TRBD1 matching over 8 bases. After removal of 3 bases from V and 3 bases from J, the junction contained 4 bases not matched to a gene. The germline V gene encodes CDR1 SGDLS and CDR2 YYNGEE. The CDR3 extends over 14 amino acids. CDR3 amino acids: CASSEGQVDTEAFF. In nucleotides, the CDR3 is TGTGCCAGCAGCGAGGGACAGGTCGACACTGAAGCTTTCTTT. The full variable domain, completed using reference TRBV9 and TRBJ1-1, is DSGVTQTPKHLITATGQRVTLRCSPRSGDLSVYWYQQSLDQGLQFLIQYYNGEERAKGNILERFSAQQFPDLHSELNLSSLELGDSALYFCASSEGQVDTEAFFGQGTRLTVV.

The CDR3 is CASSLQASNYGYTF. The CDR3 nucleotides read TGTGCCAGCAGCCTCCAGGCTTCTAACTATGGCTACACCTTC. The chain couples TRBV5-8 to TRBJ1-2; D remains ambiguous. Germline V gives CDR1 SGHTS, CDR2 YDEGEE. This CDR3 has 14 residues. V dropped 4 bases and J dropped 0 bases, with 10 bases sitting between them.

The chain has TRBV7-3 and TRBJ1-1; 7 positions agree with TRBD1. After removal of 5 bases from V and 3 bases from J, the junction contained 3 bases not matched to a gene. Germline V gene lookup returns CDR1 SGHTA and CDR2 FQGTGA. This CDR3 region has 13 residues. The DNA of the CDR3 is TGTGCCAGCAGCGGGACAGTTTACACTGAAGCTTTCTTT. Translation gives CASSGTVYTEAFF.

The J gene is TRBJ1-5, the V gene TRBV21-1; the tabulated D call, TRBD1, remains unverified against the DNA. TRBV21-1 is a pseudogene segment. The CDR3 runs 15 residues. CDR3 sequence: CASSPRDREHQPQHF. CDR3 DNA: TGTGCCAGCAGCCCGAGGGACAGGGAACATCAGCCCCAGCATTTT.

The chain joins TRBV7-3 to TRBJ2-1; TRBD2 agrees at 7 bases. Germline-derived CDR1 and CDR2 are SGHTA and FQGTGA. The CDR3 length is 14 residues. The ends lost 5 bases at V and 0 bases at J; junction bases unmatched: 1. CDR3 nucleotide sequence: TGTGCCAGCAGCCGCGGGAGCTCCTACAATGAGCAGTTCTTC. Its protein is CASSRGSSYNEQFF. The complete variable domain, with remaining parts taken from reference TRBV7-3 and TRBJ2-1, reads GAGVSQTPSNKVTEKGKYVELRCDPISGHTALYWYRQSLGQGPEFLIYFQGTGAADDSGLPNDRFFAVRPEGSVSTLKIQRTERGDSAVYLCASSRGSSYNEQFFGPGTRLTVL.

CDR3 nucleotide sequence: TGTGCCTCACAGGGGAGGACTGAAGCTTTCTTT. It yields the protein CASQGRTEAFF. The rearrangement links TRBV3-1 (or the pseudogene TRBV3-2) to TRBJ1-1; 7 positions match TRBD1. CDR1 is LGHDT, CDR2 YNNKEL, per germline (reference sequence). The CDR3 length is 11 residues. V trimming: 11 bases; J trimming: 5 bases; junction bases outside the gene matches: 5.

The chain is built from TRBV19 and TRBJ2-7; TRBD2 matches 7 bases. The trim removed 6 bases at V and 1 base at J, leaving 9 bases unmatched. CDR3 length equals 15 residues. The germline V gene has CDR1 LNHDA and CDR2 SQIVND (reference sequence). CDR3 in DNA: TGTGCCAGTAGCCGAAGCGGGGTTGAGTCCTACGAGCAGTACTTC. This gives the protein CASSRSGVESYEQYF.

CDR3 amino acids: CASSPTTGTSTDTQYF. The CDR3 DNA is TGTGCCAGCAGCCCGACTACCGGGACAAGCACAGATACGCAGTATTTT. V is TRBV7-6 and J is TRBJ2-3; perhaps TRBD1 as D (6 bases). The CDR3 totals 16 residues. V was trimmed by 5 bases and J by 0 bases, leaving 15 bases between them. Looked up from germline, CDR1 is SGHVS and CDR2 is FNYEAQ.

The chain couples TRBV7-8 to TRBJ1-2, with D perhaps TRBD1 (5 bases). CDR1 is SGHVS, CDR2 FQNEAQ, per germline. V was pared by 1 base and J by 4 bases, with 10 bases between. The CDR3 sequence is 14 residues long. The CDR3 DNA reads TGTGCCAGCAGCTTAGGGGGCTCCTTCTATGGCTACACCTTC. Protein: CASSLGGSFYGYTF.